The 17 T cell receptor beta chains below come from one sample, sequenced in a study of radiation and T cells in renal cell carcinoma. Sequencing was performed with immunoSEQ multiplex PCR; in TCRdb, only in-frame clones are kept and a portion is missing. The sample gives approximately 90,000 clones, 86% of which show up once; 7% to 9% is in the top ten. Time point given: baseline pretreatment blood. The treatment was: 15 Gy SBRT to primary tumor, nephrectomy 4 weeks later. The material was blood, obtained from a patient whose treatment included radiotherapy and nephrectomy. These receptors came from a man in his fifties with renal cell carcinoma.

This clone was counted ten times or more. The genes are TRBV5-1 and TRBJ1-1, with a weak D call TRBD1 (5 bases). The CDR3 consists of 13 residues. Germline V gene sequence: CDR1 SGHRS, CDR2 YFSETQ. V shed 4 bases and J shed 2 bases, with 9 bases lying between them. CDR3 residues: CASSGRGNTEAFF. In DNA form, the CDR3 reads TGCGCCAGCAGCGGAAGGGGTAACACTGAAGCTTTCTTT.

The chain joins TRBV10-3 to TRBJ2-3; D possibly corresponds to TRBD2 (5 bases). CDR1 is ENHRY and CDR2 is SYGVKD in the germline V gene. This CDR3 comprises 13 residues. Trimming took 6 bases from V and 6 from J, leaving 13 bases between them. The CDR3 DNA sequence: TGTGCCATCAGGAGGGAAGCTGGTGATACGCAGTATTTT. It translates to CAIRREAGDTQYF.

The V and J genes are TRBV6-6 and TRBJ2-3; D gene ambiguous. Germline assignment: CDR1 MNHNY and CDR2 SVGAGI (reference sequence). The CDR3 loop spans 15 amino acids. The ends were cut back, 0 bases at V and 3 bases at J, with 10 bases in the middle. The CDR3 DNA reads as TGTGCCAGCAGTTACTCGGGCCCAGTTACAGATACGCAGTATTTT. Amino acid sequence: CASSYSGPVTDTQYF.

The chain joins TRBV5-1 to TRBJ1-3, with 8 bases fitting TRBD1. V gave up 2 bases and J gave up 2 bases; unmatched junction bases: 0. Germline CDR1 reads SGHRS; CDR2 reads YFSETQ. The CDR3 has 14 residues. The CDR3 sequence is CASSLQGAGNTIYF. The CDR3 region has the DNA TGCGCCAGCAGCTTACAGGGGGCTGGAAACACCATATATTTT.

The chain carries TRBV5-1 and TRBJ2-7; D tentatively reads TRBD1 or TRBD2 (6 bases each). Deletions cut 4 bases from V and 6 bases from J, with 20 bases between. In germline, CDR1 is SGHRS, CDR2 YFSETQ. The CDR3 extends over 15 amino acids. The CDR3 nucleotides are TGCGCCAGCAGCATCGGGACCGAGGGGGGACCCGAGCAGTACTTC. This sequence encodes CASSIGTEGGPEQYF. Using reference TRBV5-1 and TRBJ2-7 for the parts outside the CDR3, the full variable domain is KAGVTQTPRYLIKTRGQQVTLSCSPISGHRSVSWYQQTPGQGLQFLFEYFSETQRNKGNFPGRFSGRQFSNSRSEMNVSTLELGDSALYLCASSIGTEGGPEQYFGPGTRLTVT.

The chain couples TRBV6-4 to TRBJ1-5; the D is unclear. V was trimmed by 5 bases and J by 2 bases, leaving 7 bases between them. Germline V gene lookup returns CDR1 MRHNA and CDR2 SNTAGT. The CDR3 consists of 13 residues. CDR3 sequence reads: CASSLKRNQPQHF. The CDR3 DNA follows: TGTGCCAGCAGTTTAAAACGCAATCAGCCCCAGCATTTT.

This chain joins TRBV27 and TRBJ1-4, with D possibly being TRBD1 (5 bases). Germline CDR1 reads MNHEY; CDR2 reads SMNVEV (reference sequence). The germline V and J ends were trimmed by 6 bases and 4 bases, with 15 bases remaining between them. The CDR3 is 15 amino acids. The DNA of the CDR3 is TGTGCCAGCAGCCGGACCGGGACTCATAATGAAAAACTGTTTTTT. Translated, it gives CASSRTGTHNEKLFF.

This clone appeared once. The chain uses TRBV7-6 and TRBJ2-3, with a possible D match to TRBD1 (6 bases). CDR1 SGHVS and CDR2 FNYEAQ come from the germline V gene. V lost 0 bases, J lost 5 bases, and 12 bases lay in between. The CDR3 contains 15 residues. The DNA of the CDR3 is TGTGCCAGCAGCTTAGCTAGCCTCAGGGGAGATACGCAGTATTTT. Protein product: CASSLASLRGDTQYF.

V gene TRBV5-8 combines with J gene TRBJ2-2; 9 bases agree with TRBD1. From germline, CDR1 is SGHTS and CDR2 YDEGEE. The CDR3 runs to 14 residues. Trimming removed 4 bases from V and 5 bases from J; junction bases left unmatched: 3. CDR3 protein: CASSRGTGTGELFF. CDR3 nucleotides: TGTGCCAGCAGCCGAGGGACAGGGACCGGGGAGCTGTTTTTT.

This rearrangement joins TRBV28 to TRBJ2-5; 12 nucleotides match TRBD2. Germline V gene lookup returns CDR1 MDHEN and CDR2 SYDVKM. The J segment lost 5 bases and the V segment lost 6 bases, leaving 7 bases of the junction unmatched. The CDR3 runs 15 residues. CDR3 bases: TGTGCCAGCAGCATACTAGCGGGAGGTGGGGAGACCCAGTACTTC. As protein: CASSILAGGGETQYF.

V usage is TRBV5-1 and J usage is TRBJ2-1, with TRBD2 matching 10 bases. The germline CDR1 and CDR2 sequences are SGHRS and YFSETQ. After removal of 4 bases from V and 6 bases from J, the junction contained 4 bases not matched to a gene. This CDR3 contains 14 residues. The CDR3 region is CASSSGGAINEQFF. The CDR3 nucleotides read TGCGCCAGCAGCAGCGGGGGGGCCATCAATGAGCAGTTCTTC.

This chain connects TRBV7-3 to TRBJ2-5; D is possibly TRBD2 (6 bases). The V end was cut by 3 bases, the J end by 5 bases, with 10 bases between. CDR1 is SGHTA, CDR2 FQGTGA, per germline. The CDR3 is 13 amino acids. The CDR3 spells CASSFAGSETQYF. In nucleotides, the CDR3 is TGTGCCAGCAGCTTTGCGGGGTCTGAGACCCAGTACTTC.

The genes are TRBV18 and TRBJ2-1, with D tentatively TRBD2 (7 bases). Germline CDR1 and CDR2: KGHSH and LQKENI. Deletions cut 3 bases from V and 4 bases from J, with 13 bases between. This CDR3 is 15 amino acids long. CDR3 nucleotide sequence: TGTGCCAGCTCACCGGGGGGGGGCGCTTACAATGAGCAGTTCTTC. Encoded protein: CASSPGGGAYNEQFF.

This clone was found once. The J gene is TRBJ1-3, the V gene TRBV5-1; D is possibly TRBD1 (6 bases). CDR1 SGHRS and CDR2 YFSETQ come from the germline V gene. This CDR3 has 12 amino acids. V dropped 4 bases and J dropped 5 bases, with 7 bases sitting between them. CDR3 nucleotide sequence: TGCGCCAGCAGCGGGGACAGAAACACCATATATTTT. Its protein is CASSGDRNTIYF.

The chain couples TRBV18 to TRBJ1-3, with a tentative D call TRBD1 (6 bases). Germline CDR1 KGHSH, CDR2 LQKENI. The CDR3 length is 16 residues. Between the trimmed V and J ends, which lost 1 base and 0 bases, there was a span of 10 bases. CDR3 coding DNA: TGTGCCAGCTCACCACTCGGACAGAGCTCTGGAAACACCATATATTTT. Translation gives CASSPLGQSSGNTIYF.

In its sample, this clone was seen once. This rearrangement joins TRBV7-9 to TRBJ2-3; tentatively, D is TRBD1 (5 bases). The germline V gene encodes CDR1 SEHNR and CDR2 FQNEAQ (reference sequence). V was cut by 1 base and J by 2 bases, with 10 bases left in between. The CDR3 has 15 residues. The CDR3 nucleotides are TGTGCCAGCAGCTTAGTACACAGGACCACAGATACGCAGTATTTT. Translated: CASSLVHRTTDTQYF. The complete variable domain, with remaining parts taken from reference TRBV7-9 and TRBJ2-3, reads DTGVSQNPRHKITKRGQNVTFRCDPISEHNRLYWYRQTLGQGPEFLTYFQNEAQLEKSRLLSDRFSAERPKGSFSTLEIQRTEQGDSAMYLCASSLVHRTTDTQYFGPGTRLTVL.

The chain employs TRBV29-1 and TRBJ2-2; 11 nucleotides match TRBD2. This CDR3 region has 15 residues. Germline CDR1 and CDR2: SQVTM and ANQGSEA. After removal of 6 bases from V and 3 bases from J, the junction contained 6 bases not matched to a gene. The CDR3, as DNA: TGCAGCGTCGCTCTACTAGCGGGAGACACCGGGGAGCTGTTTTTT. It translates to CSVALLAGDTGELFF.